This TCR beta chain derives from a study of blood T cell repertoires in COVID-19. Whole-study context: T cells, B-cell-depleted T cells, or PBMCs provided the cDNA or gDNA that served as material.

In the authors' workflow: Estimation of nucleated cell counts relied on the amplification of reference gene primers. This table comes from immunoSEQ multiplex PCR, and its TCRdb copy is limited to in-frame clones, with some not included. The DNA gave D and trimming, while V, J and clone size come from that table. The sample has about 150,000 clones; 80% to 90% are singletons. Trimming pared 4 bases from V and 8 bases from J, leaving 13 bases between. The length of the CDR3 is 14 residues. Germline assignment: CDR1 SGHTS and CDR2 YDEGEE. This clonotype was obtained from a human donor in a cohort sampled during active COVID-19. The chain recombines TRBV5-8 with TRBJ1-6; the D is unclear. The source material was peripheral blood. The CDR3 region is CASSPRMVDSPLHF. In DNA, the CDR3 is TGTGCCAGCAGCCCGAGGATGGTGGATTCACCCCTCCACTTT.